This entry lists 18 T cell receptor beta chains sequenced from one sample in a study of blood T cell repertoires in COVID-19. Data came from immunoSEQ multiplex PCR; TCRdb stores just in-frame clones and leaves some out. The table includes just under 350,000 clones, more than 70% detected once. Sequences were obtained from peripheral blood. These receptors were collected from a woman in her 70s with COVID-19, enrolled during active disease.

This chain uses TRBV28 with TRBJ1-6, with a tentative D call TRBD1 (5 bases). Germline V gene lookup returns CDR1 MDHEN and CDR2 SYDVKM. V was clipped by 7 bases and J by 7 bases, with 17 bases between them. CDR3 length equals 15 residues. CDR3 bases: TGTGCCAGCACCCTGGCGGCAGCAGGGAATTCACCCCTCCACTTT. Translated, it gives CASTLAAAGNSPLHF.

A word on this clone: At one end, the junction sequence differs from germline, possibly due to a read error. The CDR3 nucleotides are TGTGCCAGCAGTTGGGGGGGCACTGGGAACACCATATATTTT. It specifies CASSWGGTGNTIYF. The rearrangement joins TRBV6-5 to TRBJ1-3; tentative D call: TRBD1 (6 bases). The germline V gene encodes CDR1 MNHEY and CDR2 SVGAGI. This CDR3 contains 14 residues.

This chain connects TRBV6-5 to TRBJ2-3; the D gene is possibly TRBD1 (6 bases). Germline V CDR1 and CDR2: MNHEY, SVGAGI. With 4 bases removed from V and 9 bases from J, the gap between germline ends came to 11 bases. This CDR3 contains 12 residues. DNA for the CDR3: TGTGCCAGCAGTTCGCCAGGGGAGACGCAGTATTTT. Translated, it gives CASSSPGETQYF.

The V gene is TRBV2, the J gene TRBJ2-5; a weak D match, TRBD2 (6 bases). The CDR3 consists of 13 residues. V lost 4 bases, J lost 2 bases, and 8 bases lay in between. Germline V gives CDR1 SNHLY, CDR2 FYNNEI. The CDR3 loop reads CASSGDLQETQYF. CDR3 bases: TGTGCCAGCAGTGGGGACTTACAAGAGACCCAGTACTTC.

This chain joins TRBV3-1 (or the pseudogene TRBV3-2) and TRBJ2-3, with TRBD2 matching over 12 bases. The CDR3 extends over 16 amino acids. V shed 4 bases and J 8 bases; nucleotides not matched to a gene: 10. Germline V lookup: CDR1 LGHDT, CDR2 YNNKEL (reference sequence). CDR3 sequence reads: CASSRVTSGGVGTQYF. CDR3 bases: TGTGCCAGCAGCCGGGTGACTAGCGGGGGAGTTGGTACGCAGTATTTT.

The genes are TRBV7-9 and TRBJ2-7, with TRBD2 matching 7 bases. The V segment lost 5 bases and the J segment 1 base; nucleotides outside the gene matches: 14. Germline V gene sequence: CDR1 SEHNR, CDR2 FQNEAQ (reference sequence). The CDR3 is made up of 17 amino acids. The DNA of the CDR3 is TGTGCCAGCAGCCCCAGACTAGCCCGTCGTAAGTCCTACGAGCAGTACTTC. Its translation is CASSPRLARRKSYEQYF.

This clone appeared a single time. V gene TRBV5-4 combines with J gene TRBJ2-3; 7 positions agree with TRBD2. The CDR3 contains 16 residues. Germline loops: CDR1 SGHNT, CDR2 YYREEE (reference sequence). Trimming took 3 bases from V and 3 from J; bases not matched to a gene: 10. CDR3 in DNA: TGTGCCAGCAGCTGGCGTGGCGGGGGAGATACAGATACGCAGTATTTT. Translating it yields CASSWRGGGDTDTQYF.

Regarding this clone: Other nucleotide sequences from this sample produce the same CDR3. The chain uses TRBV6-1 and TRBJ1-5; TRBD1 matches 7 bases. This CDR3 contains 15 residues. Trimming removed 0 bases from V and 4 bases from J; junction bases left unmatched: 3. Germline-derived CDR1 and CDR2 are MNHNS and SASEGT. The CDR3 coding sequence is TGTGCCAGCAGTGAAGCGGTACAGGGGAATCAGCCCCAGCATTTT. Translation: CASSEAVQGNQPQHF.

This chain uses TRBV5-1 with TRBJ1-6; D possibly corresponds to TRBD1 (5 bases). This CDR3 has 15 amino acids. CDR1 and CDR2 (germline): SGHRS, YFSETQ. V lost 0 bases to trimming and J lost 5 bases, with 9 bases between them. The CDR3 region has the DNA TGCGCCAGCAGCTTGGGACAGTCAGATAATTCACCCCTCCACTTT. Its protein product is CASSLGQSDNSPLHF.

J is TRBJ1-2 and V is TRBV24-1; TRBD1 aligns across 7 bases. J was trimmed by 4 bases and V by 3 bases; bases with no gene match: 4. This CDR3 has 14 amino acids. The germline V gene has CDR1 KGHDR and CDR2 SFDVKD. The CDR3 bases are TGTGCCACCAGTGATGACAGGGTGGTCTATGGCTACACCTTC. Its translation is CATSDDRVVYGYTF.

This clone was seen once. This rearrangement joins TRBV6-5 to TRBJ1-2, with D tentatively TRBD1 (6 bases). The CDR3 has 14 residues. V was trimmed by 6 bases and J by 4 bases, leaving 15 bases between them. CDR1 and CDR2 from the germline V gene are MNHEY and SVGAGI. CDR3 sequence reads: CASSPPGGLYGYTF. Written as DNA, the CDR3 is TGTGCCAGCAGCCCCCCGGGGGGGCTCTATGGCTACACCTTC.

V gene TRBV18 combines with J gene TRBJ1-2; D is ambiguous. From germline, CDR1 is KGHSH and CDR2 LQKENI. The CDR3 covers 16 residues. V was pared by 3 bases and J by 4 bases, with 18 bases between. CDR3 bases: TGTGCCAGCTCACCTCTCTACAGCTTGGAAGGCTATGGCTACACCTTC. Translation: CASSPLYSLEGYGYTF. Full variable domain (remainder filled in from reference TRBV18 and TRBJ1-2): NAGVMQNPRHLVRRRGQEARLRCSPMKGHSHVYWYRQLPEEGLKFMVYLQKENIIDESGMPKERFSAEFPKEGPSILRIQQVVRGDSAAYFCASSPLYSLEGYGYTFGSGTRLTVV.

The V call is TRBV7-2, the J call TRBJ1-4, with D unclear. This CDR3 spans 16 amino acids. Looked up from germline, CDR1 is SGHTA and CDR2 is FQGNSA. Trimming stripped 1 base from V and 7 bases from J, with 16 bases between. This CDR3 reads CASSLGPRARGEKLFF. The CDR3 region has the DNA TGTGCCAGCAGCTTAGGCCCCAGAGCCCGGGGTGAAAAACTGTTTTTT.

This clone has only one observation. Other DNA sequences of this sample code for an identical CDR3. This chain joins TRBV18 and TRBJ2-7; 8 nucleotides align to TRBD2. CDR3 length: 14 amino acids. Looked up from germline, CDR1 is KGHSH and CDR2 is LQKENI. The V gene end was trimmed by 6 bases and the J gene end by 4 bases; junction bases not matched to a gene: 8. CDR3 sequence reads: CASSPKRGTYEQYF. The DNA of the CDR3 is TGTGCCAGCTCGCCAAAGCGGGGGACTTACGAGCAGTACTTC.

The chain combines TRBV4-2 with TRBJ2-7; TRBD1 agrees at 10 bases. This CDR3 contains 15 residues. The J segment lost 3 bases and the V segment lost 4 bases, leaving 6 bases of the junction unmatched. CDR1 is LGHNA and CDR2 is YNFKEQ in the germline V gene. The CDR3 DNA follows: TGTGCCAGCAGCCGAGCCGGGACAGGGGTCTACGAGCAGTACTTC. It yields the protein CASSRAGTGVYEQYF.

The J gene is TRBJ2-1, the V gene TRBV13, with D perhaps matching TRBD1 (5 bases). Germline V gives CDR1 PRHDT, CDR2 FYEKMQ (reference sequence). With 4 bases removed from V and 7 bases from J, the gap between germline ends came to 11 bases. The CDR3 loop spans 13 amino acids. The CDR3 DNA reads TGTGCCAGCAGCTCCAGGGTAATGAATGAGCAGTTCTTC. As protein: CASSSRVMNEQFF.

The rearrangement joins TRBV19 to TRBJ2-7; perhaps TRBD1 as D (6 bases). Germline CDR1 reads LNHDA; CDR2 reads SQIVND (reference sequence). The CDR3 totals 14 residues. Trimming cost V 10 bases and J 2 bases, with 18 bases left between them. The chain's CDR3 is CATTSDRLTYEQYF. CDR3 in DNA: TGTGCCACTACCTCAGACAGGTTAACCTACGAGCAGTACTTC. The full variable domain, completed using reference TRBV19 and TRBJ2-7, is DGGITQSPKYLFRKEGQNVTLSCEQNLNHDAMYWYRQDPGQGLRLIYYSQIVNDFQKGDIAEGYSVSREKKESFPLTVTSAQKNPTAFYLCATTSDRLTYEQYFGPGTRLTVT.

The count of this clone is one. V is TRBV27 and J is TRBJ2-2; a possible D gene is TRBD1 (5 bases). Germline V lookup: CDR1 MNHEY, CDR2 SMNVEV (reference sequence). The CDR3 consists of 14 residues. V shed 10 bases and J shed 2 bases, with 14 bases lying between them. CDR3 in DNA: TGTGCCACTTCCTGGGGCGTAAACACCGGGGAGCTGTTTTTT. Residues: CATSWGVNTGELFF.